A single sample is the source of the 11 T cell receptor beta chains below, sequenced in a study of read filtering for tumor transcriptome and immune sequencing. Molecular barcoded adaptors covering alpha/delta and beta/gamma chains were used on 400 to 450 ng RNA. MiXCR was run by TCRdb on the reads, yielding one entry per CDR3 protein. Here the sample spans approximately 90,000 distinct CDR3 sequences, 20% to 25% being singletons. Sequencing used a population of CD138-negative cells sorted from bone marrow. The receptor set was obtained from a donor aged 40 or over with multiple myeloma.

This clonotype came up many times. The chain is built from TRBV5-5 and TRBJ1-5; TRBD1 matches 7 bases. Germline-derived CDR1 and CDR2 are SGHKS and YYEKEE (reference sequence). There are 16 residues in the CDR3. The V segment lost 1 base and the J segment 7 bases; nucleotides outside the gene matches: 11. The DNA for the CDR3 is TGTGCCAGCAGCTTGTACAGGGGCGTGGGGGACCAGCCCCAGCATTTT. Its translation is CASSLYRGVGDQPQHF.

The V gene is TRBV2, the J gene TRBJ1-1; possibly TRBD1 for D (6 bases). The germline gives CDR1 SNHLY, CDR2 FYNNEI. V dropped 5 bases and J dropped 1 base, with 11 bases sitting between them. CDR3 length: 14 residues. CDR3: CASSLQGPNTEAFF. CDR3 sequence (DNA): TGTGCCAGCAGTCTACAGGGCCCGAACACTGAAGCTTTCTTT.

This clonotype showed up many times. The CDR3 region is CASTQRSRLVTEAFF. In nucleotides, the CDR3 is TGTGCCAGCACTCAGAGGAGCCGACTAGTCACTGAAGCTTTCTTT. The chain links TRBV6-2 or TRBV6-3 to TRBJ1-1; D is unresolved. The germline V gene has CDR1 MNHEY and CDR2 SVGEGT. The CDR3 is 15 residues long. Deletions cut 7 bases from V and 4 bases from J, with 19 bases between.

This chain uses TRBV6-1 with TRBJ1-5, with unresolved D. CDR3 length equals 12 residues. Trimming left V 5 bases short and J 5 bases short, with 7 bases between. Germline V gene data show CDR1 as MNHNS and CDR2 as SASEGT. CDR3 DNA sequence: TGTGCCAGCAGTATCACTTATCAGCCCCAGCATTTT. Its translation is CASSITYQPQHF.

This clonotype was detected many times. Written as DNA, the CDR3 is TGTGCCAGCAGTCCCCAGGCCCGGGACAATGAGCAGTTCTTC. It yields the protein CASSPQARDNEQFF. V and J are TRBV6-1 and TRBJ2-1; D remains unclear. Germline V gives CDR1 MNHNS, CDR2 SASEGT. The CDR3 runs to 14 residues. With 5 bases removed from V and 5 bases from J, the gap between germline ends came to 13 bases.

To note about this clonotype: A much bigger clone sits one base away, suggesting this may be a read error. The V and J genes are TRBV7-6 and TRBJ2-3; 9 positions match TRBD2. The CDR3 consists of 15 residues. Germline CDR1 is SGHVS and CDR2 is FNYEAQ. CDR3 nucleotides: TGTGCCAGCAGCGCGAATAGCGGGGGCACAGCTACGCAGTATTTT. It encodes CASSANSGGTATQYF.

Turning to this clonotype: The conserved closing phenylalanine or tryptophan is absent in this CDR3, likely reflecting a read error. V gene TRBV5-1 combines with J gene TRBJ2-1; 8 nucleotides align to TRBD2. The V gene's germline CDR1 is SGHRS and CDR2 YFSETQ. The CDR3 has 16 residues. CDR3 bases: TGCGCCGGCAGCTTGGCAGTCGGGGGGGGTCACAATGAGCAGTTCCTC. Translation: CAGSLAVGGGHNEQFL.

This clonotype has a count of ten or more. The genes are TRBV7-8 and TRBJ2-3; D not certain. The CDR3 length is 13 residues. Germline V gene lookup returns CDR1 SGHVS and CDR2 FQNEAQ. With 5 bases removed from V and 5 bases from J, the gap between germline ends came to 11 bases. CDR3 sequence: CASSPPRQDTQYF. CDR3 bases: TGTGCCAGCAGCCCCCCACGACAAGATACGCAGTATTTT.

The chain carries TRBV11-2 and TRBJ2-7; possible D gene TRBD1, 5 bases. V was cut by 5 bases and J by 7 bases, with 12 bases left in between. The CDR3 spans 12 residues. Germline lookup yields CDR1 SGHAT and CDR2 FQNNGV. CDR3 region: CASSESQGEQYF. CDR3 sequence (DNA): TGTGCCAGCAGCGAATCCCAGGGAGAGCAGTACTTC.

With regard to this clonotype: One junction end does not reproduce the germline sequence, and a read error may be involved. The genes are TRBV5-8 and TRBJ2-1; maybe TRBD2 (5 bases). The germline gives CDR1 SGHTS, CDR2 YDEGEE. The CDR3 length is 13 residues. The CDR3: CASSPDLHDEQLF. In nucleotides, the CDR3 is TGTGCCAGCAGCCCGGACTTACACGATGAGCAGCTCTTC.

The chain has TRBV7-9 and TRBJ1-3; 7 bases are a match to TRBD1. V shed 4 bases and J 0 bases; nucleotides not matched to a gene: 6. This CDR3 comprises 16 residues. Germline V gene lookup returns CDR1 SEHNR and CDR2 FQNEAQ (reference sequence). This chain's CDR3 is CASSSPAGGSGNTIYF. Written as DNA, the CDR3 is TGTGCCAGCAGCTCCCCGGCAGGGGGCTCTGGAAACACCATATATTTT.